These T cell receptor beta chains were read from a single sample in a study of T-cell reconstitution after alpha-beta-depleted transplantation in children. TCRdb recomputed calls from the PCR reads with MiXCR, one row per CDR3 protein. The sample consists of roughly 220,000 distinct CDR3 sequences, approximately 8.4% of them appearing once. The source was PBMCs, mostly from graft donor cells, collected 360 days after TCRalphabeta/CD19-depleted stem cell transplant. The receptors derive from a male patient aged 2 to 9 who had a stem cell transplant for acute myeloid leukemia, so the T cells may come from the graft donor. Both conserved end residues are part of each CDR3. D genes are given only for firm matches. Only part of the rows carry a size: once, few, many, or a class if the clone is expanded.

j_call v_call clone_size d_call cdr3_aa cdr3_nt
TRBJ2-2 TRBV6-5 many TRBD2 CASSFRLAVNTGELFF TGTGCCAGCAGTTTCCGACTAGCAGTAAACACCGGGGAGCTGTTTTTT
TRBJ2-6 TRBV18 few . CASSTRGGTGANVLTF TGTGCCAGCTCGACCCGAGGGGGGACTGGGGCCAACGTCCTGACTTTC
TRBJ2-2 TRBV20-1 many TRBD2 CSARVAGGTGELFF TGCAGTGCTAGAGTAGCGGGAGGGACCGGGGAGCTGTTTTTT
TRBJ2-1 TRBV20-1 many TRBD2 CSARRGTATFF TGCAGTGCTAGGCGGGGGACCGCAACCTTCTTC
TRBJ2-1 TRBV6-2/TRBV6-3 . . CASSYPLNEQFF TGTGCCAGCAGTTACCCTTTGAATGAGCAGTTCTTC
TRBJ2-7 TRBV25-1 many . CASSDLYEQYF TGTGCCAGCAGTGATCTCTACGAGCAGTACTTC
TRBJ2-6 TRBV4-2 . TRBD1 CASSANRGFWGSGANVLTF TGTGCCAGCAGCGCCAACAGGGGATTTTGGGGCTCTGGGGCCAACGTCCTGACTTTC
TRBJ2-2 TRBV12-3/TRBV12-4 many TRBD2 CASSFPPSGRFHTGELFF TGTGCCAGCAGTTTTCCCCCTAGCGGGAGGTTTCACACCGGGGAGCTGTTTTTT
TRBJ1-4 TRBV4-1 few TRBD1 CASSQTGGSINEKLFF TGCGCCAGCAGCCAGACAGGGGGTTCGATTAATGAAAAACTGTTTTTT
TRBJ2-1 TRBV7-9 . . CASSFGGIEQFF TGTGCCAGCAGCTTTGGGGGTATCGAGCAGTTCTTC
TRBJ2-1 TRBV5-1 . . CASSLASRRNEQFF TGCGCCAGCAGCTTGGCGAGTAGGAGGAATGAGCAGTTCTTC
TRBJ1-5 TRBV20-1 many . CSARQSLSNQPQHF TGCAGTGCTCGCCAGTCCCTTAGCAATCAGCCCCAGCATTTT
TRBJ2-1 TRBV5-1 . TRBD2 CASSSLAGVYNEQFF TGCGCCAGCAGCTCCTTAGCGGGGGTCTACAATGAGCAGTTCTTC
TRBJ2-7 TRBV10-3 many . CAISERPGEWGSYEQYF TGTGCCATCAGTGAACGCCCCGGGGAGTGGGGCTCCTACGAGCAGTACTTC
TRBJ1-5 TRBV6-4 few . CASSDGGDQPQHF TGTGCCAGCAGTGACGGTGGTGATCAGCCCCAGCATTTT
TRBJ2-7 TRBV7-9 . . CASSLAWGRGEQYF TGTGCCAGCAGCTTAGCCTGGGGGCGAGGGGAGCAGTACTTC
TRBJ2-2 TRBV5-8 . TRBD1 CASSWTGAHTGELFF TGTGCCAGCAGCTGGACAGGGGCGCACACCGGGGAGCTGTTTTTT
TRBJ2-3 TRBV7-6 many . CASSLGYTDTQYF TGTGCCAGCAGCTTAGGGTACACAGATACGCAGTATTTT
TRBJ1-1 TRBV12-3/TRBV12-4 . . CASSLRPLAEAFF TGTGCCAGCAGTTTAAGACCCCTGGCTGAAGCTTTCTTT
TRBJ2-1 TRBV5-1 . TRBD2 CASSPRGLAATYNEQFF TGCGCCAGCAGCCCCCGCGGACTAGCGGCGACCTACAATGAGCAGTTCTTC
TRBJ2-5 TRBV5-1 many . CASSLNSGTQETQYF TGCGCCAGCAGCTTGAATAGCGGAACCCAAGAGACCCAGTACTTC
TRBJ2-3 TRBV11-3 . . CASSAGRDTQYF TGTGCCAGCAGCGCAGGGCGAGATACGCAGTATTTT
TRBJ2-7 TRBV28 few . CASTENYEQYF TGTGCCAGTACTGAAAACTACGAGCAGTACTTC
TRBJ2-1 TRBV4-2 many TRBD2 CASSPRTSGGTYNEQFF TGTGCCAGCAGCCCGAGAACTAGCGGGGGGACTTATAATGAGCAGTTCTTC
TRBJ2-3 TRBV5-1 few . CASTPAGMITDTQYF TGCGCCAGCACCCCTGCGGGCATGATCACAGATACGCAGTATTTT
TRBJ2-1 TRBV20-1 many TRBD2 CSASRTSGSYNEQFF TGCAGTGCTTCACGGACTAGCGGGTCATACAATGAGCAGTTCTTC
TRBJ2-1 TRBV5-1 few TRBD2 CASSFQLAGVDEQFF TGCGCCAGCAGCTTCCAACTAGCGGGTGTTGATGAGCAGTTCTTC
TRBJ1-2 TRBV6-5 many . CASSYSSPQANYGYTF TGTGCCAGCAGTTACTCATCCCCTCAGGCTAACTATGGCTACACCTTC
TRBJ2-5 TRBV6-2/TRBV6-3 . . CASSYVHNSQDGQYF TGTGCCAGCAGTTACGTGCACAACTCCCAGGATGGCCAGTACTTC
TRBJ2-7 TRBV20-1 few . CSARWGPSYEQYF TGCAGTGCCCGATGGGGGCCCTCCTACGAGCAGTACTTC
TRBJ2-3 TRBV10-3 . . CAISEPFPWAQYF TGTGCCATCAGTGAGCCGTTCCCGTGGGCGCAGTATTTT
TRBJ2-5 TRBV20-1 few . CSADMGQETQYF TGCAGTGCCGACATGGGGCAAGAGACCCAGTACTTC
TRBJ1-5 TRBV5-1 few . CASSSEGGSNQPQHF TGCGCCAGCAGCTCGGAGGGGGGGAGCAATCAGCCCCAGCATTTT
TRBJ2-3 TRBV7-2 many . CASSLFGSPTQYF TGTGCCAGCAGCTTATTCGGGTCCCCTACACAGTATTTT
TRBJ2-5 TRBV20-1 many . CSAQRYEETQYF TGCAGTGCCCAACGGTATGAGGAGACCCAGTACTTC
TRBJ2-5 TRBV12-3/TRBV12-4 few TRBD1 CASSSGPGGGETQYF TGTGCCAGCAGTTCCGGTCCAGGGGGCGGCGAGACCCAGTACTTC
TRBJ1-5 TRBV5-1 . . CASSPNLRQPQHF TGCGCCAGCAGCCCGAATCTAAGACAGCCCCAGCATTTT
TRBJ2-2 TRBV5-1 many TRBD2 CASSLAGTSGMNTGELFF TGCGCCAGCAGCTTGGCCGGGACTAGCGGGATGAACACCGGGGAGCTGTTTTTT
TRBJ2-1 TRBV20-1 . TRBD2 CSARPAGRNEQFF TGCAGTGCCCGCCCAGCGGGAAGGAATGAGCAGTTCTTC
TRBJ1-2 TRBV12-3/TRBV12-4 few TRBD1 CASSQTGASIYGYTF TGTGCCAGCAGCCAAACAGGGGCATCTATATATGGCTACACCTTC
TRBJ1-1 TRBV6-1 many . CASSLGVDTEAFF TGTGCCAGCAGTCTGGGGGTAGACACTGAAGCTTTCTTT